This entry lists 10 T cell receptor beta chains sequenced from one sample in a study of Graves' ophthalmopathy and Graves' hyperthyroidism. Using RNA transcripts, the TCR beta CDR3 regions were amplified. The authors performed first-round RT-PCR with HTBI primers and then a second-round multiplex PCR. TCRdb ran MiXCR on the multiplex PCR reads and lists one entry per CDR3 protein. The repertoire holds approximately 1.2 million distinct CDR3 sequences, with around a third as singletons. The sample comprised peripheral blood or thyroid tissue (not recorded which). These receptors all stem from an adult man with Graves' hyperthyroidism.

The rearrangement joins TRBV19 to TRBJ1-1; D gene uncertain. Trimming pared 4 bases from V and 0 bases from J, leaving 15 bases between. The CDR3 runs to 16 residues. The germline gives CDR1 LNHDA, CDR2 SQIVND (reference sequence). Here the CDR3 reads CASSTTVPGMNTEAFF. CDR3 coding DNA: TGTGCCAGTAGTACGACGGTTCCGGGCATGAACACTGAAGCTTTCTTT.

J is TRBJ2-7 and V is TRBV10-2; 8 positions agree with TRBD2. The CDR3 covers 14 residues. Per the germline V gene, CDR1 is WSHSY and CDR2 is SAAADI. With 3 bases clipped from V and 7 bases from J, the junction kept 8 bases outside the gene matches. The chain's CDR3 is CASSDSGGPEEQYF. The CDR3 bases are TGCGCCAGCAGTGATTCGGGAGGGCCTGAGGAGCAGTACTTC.

The V and J genes are TRBV5-6 and TRBJ2-2; D not resolved. The CDR3 has 14 amino acids. CDR1 and CDR2 (germline): SGHDT, YYEEEE. V dropped 5 bases and J dropped 0 bases, with 8 bases sitting between them. The CDR3 bases are TGTGCCAGCAGGGGCCCAACGAACACCGGGGAGCTGTTTTTT. The encoded protein is CASRGPTNTGELFF.

V usage is TRBV7-2 and J usage is TRBJ1-5; no firm D call. Germline V gene sequence: CDR1 SGHTA, CDR2 FQGNSA. The CDR3 is 16 amino acids. Trimming removed 0 bases from V and 0 bases from J, with 9 bases in between. DNA of the CDR3: TGTGCCAGCAGCTTAGCCGTGACGGTTAGCAATCAGCCCCAGCATTTT. Encoded protein: CASSLAVTVSNQPQHF.

This clonotype was observed at least ten times. CDR3 sequence: CASSYTGTVAYEQYF. CDR3 nucleotide sequence: TGTGCCAGCAGTTACACCGGGACAGTCGCCTACGAGCAGTACTTC. The J gene is TRBJ2-7, the V gene TRBV12-3 or TRBV12-4; 7 nucleotides line up with TRBD1. CDR3 size: 15 residues. Trimming cost V 4 bases and J 2 bases; bases outside gene matches: 8.

This clonotype was detected many times. The chain combines TRBV11-2 with TRBJ2-5, with D perhaps TRBD2 (7 bases). Trimming left V 4 bases short and J 4 bases short, with 10 bases between. Per the germline V gene, CDR1 is SGHAT and CDR2 is FQNNGV. The CDR3 totals 13 residues. The CDR3 is CASSWRGLETQYF. CDR3 sequence (DNA): TGTGCCAGCAGCTGGCGGGGGCTAGAGACCCAGTACTTC.

This clonotype was observed a few times. V usage is TRBV12-3 or TRBV12-4 and J usage is TRBJ1-2, with D perhaps matching TRBD1 (6 bases). With 9 bases removed from V and 4 bases from J, the gap between germline ends came to 15 bases. The CDR3 runs to 13 residues. CDR3 bases: TGTGCCAGTGGGGGGGGCGCGGGCTATGGCTACACCTTC. This gives the protein CASGGGAGYGYTF.

In regard to this clonotype: A read error may be the cause here, since a much bigger clone is one base away. V and J are TRBV7-2 and TRBJ1-4; 8 bases line up with TRBD1. Per germline, CDR1 SGHTA and CDR2 FQGNSA. The CDR3 covers 14 residues. Trimming took 6 bases from V and 8 from J; bases not matched to a gene: 8. The CDR3 bases are TGTGCCAGCAGAGCCCCGACAGGGGACGAAAAACTGTTTTTT. The encoded protein is CASRAPTGDEKLFF.

As for this clonotype: A much larger clone is a single base away; this may be a read error. This chain uses TRBV7-2 with TRBJ1-1, with 10 bases that match TRBD1. CDR3 length equals 16 residues. Germline loops: CDR1 SGHTA, CDR2 FQGNSA. In DNA, the CDR3 is TGTGCCAGCAGCTTCGGGACAGGGGTAATCCGGACTGAAGCTCTCTTT. Protein: CASSFGTGVIRTEALF.

The V gene is TRBV10-3, the J gene TRBJ2-7; a weak D match, TRBD1 (8 bases). The V end was cut by 0 bases, the J end by 5 bases, with 32 bases between. Germline V gene sequence: CDR1 ENHRY, CDR2 SYGVKD. The CDR3 is 21 amino acids. In DNA form, the CDR3 reads TGTGCCATCAGTGAGTCCGGCGGGGGCGCCAGCAGCCCGTGGACAGGGAACGAGCAGTACTTC. It is translated as CAISESGGGASSPWTGNEQYF.